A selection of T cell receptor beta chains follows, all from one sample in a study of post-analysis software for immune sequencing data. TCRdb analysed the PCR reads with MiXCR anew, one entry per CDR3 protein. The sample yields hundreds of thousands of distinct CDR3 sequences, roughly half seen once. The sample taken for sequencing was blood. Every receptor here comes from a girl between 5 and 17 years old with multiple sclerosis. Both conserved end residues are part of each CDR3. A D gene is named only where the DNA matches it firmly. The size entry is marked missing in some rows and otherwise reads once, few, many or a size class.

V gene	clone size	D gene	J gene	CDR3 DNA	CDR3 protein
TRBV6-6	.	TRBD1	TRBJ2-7	TGTGCCAGCGGGGGGGACAGGGGCCTTAGTAGCTCCTACGAGCAGTACTTC	CASGGDRGLSSSYEQYF
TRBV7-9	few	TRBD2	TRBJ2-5	TGTGCCAGCAGCTCCTACTCTAGCGGAGTTCTCCAAGAGACCCAGTACTTC	CASSSYSSGVLQETQYF
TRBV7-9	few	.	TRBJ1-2	TGTGCCAGCAGCTTACGGGGATCCCACTATGGCTACACCTTC	CASSLRGSHYGYTF
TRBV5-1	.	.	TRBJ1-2	TGCGCCAGCAGCCAAACAGGGTCTAGCTATGGCTACACCTTC	CASSQTGSSYGYTF
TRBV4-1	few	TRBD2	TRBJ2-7	TGCGCCAGCAGTATTGGGGGACTAGCCTACGAGCAGTACTTC	CASSIGGLAYEQYF
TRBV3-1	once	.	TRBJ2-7	TGTGCCAGCAGCCCCTCAGCGTGGATGGAGCAGTACTTC	CASSPSAWMEQYF
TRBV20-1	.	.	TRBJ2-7	TGCAGTGCTAGATCCGGGACATACTACGAGCAGTACTTC	CSARSGTYYEQYF
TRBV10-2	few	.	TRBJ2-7	TGCGCCAGCAGTGATTATCTACAGGGATACGAGCAGTACTTC	CASSDYLQGYEQYF
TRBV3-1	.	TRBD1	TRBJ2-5	TGTGCCAGCAGCCAAGGGACAGGGGCGCCGGAGGAGACCCAGTACTTC	CASSQGTGAPEETQYF
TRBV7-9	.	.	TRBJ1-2	TGTGCCAGCAGCCCAAAGGCGCAGGATGGCTACACCTTC	CASSPKAQDGYTF
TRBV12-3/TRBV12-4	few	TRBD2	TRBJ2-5	TGTGCCAGCAGTCAAGTCCTCGCGGGGGAGCCGCAGTACTTC	CASSQVLAGEPQYF
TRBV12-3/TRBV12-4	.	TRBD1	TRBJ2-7	TGTGCCAGCAGTTTAGAGACAGGGACCTACGAGCAGTACTTC	CASSLETGTYEQYF
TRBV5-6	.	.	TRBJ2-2	TGTGCCAGCAGCCACATCTTAGGGGAGCTGTTTTTT	CASSHILGELFF
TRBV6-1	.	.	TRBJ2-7	TGTGCCAGCAGTGACCCCGGCTCCCAAACCCCCTACGAGCAGTACTTC	CASSDPGSQTPYEQYF
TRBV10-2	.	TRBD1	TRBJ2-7	TGCGCCAGCAGTGGGACCGGGACAGGGGGCGAAGAGTACTTC	CASSGTGTGGEEYF
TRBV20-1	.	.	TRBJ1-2	TGTGCGGGGCGGAATCCAGTCAACTATGGCTACACCTTC	CAGRNPVNYGYTF
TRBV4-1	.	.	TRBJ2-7	TGCGCCAGCAGCAGCCGGGACACCTACGAGCAGTACTTC	CASSSRDTYEQYF
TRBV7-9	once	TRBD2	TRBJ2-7	TGTGCCAGCAGCGCCTCTAGCGGGGGGATATTGGGCGAGCAGTACTTC	CASSASSGGILGEQYF
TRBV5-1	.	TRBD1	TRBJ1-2	TGCGCCAGCAGCGGCACCAGGACAGGGATGGGCTACACCTTC	CASSGTRTGMGYTF
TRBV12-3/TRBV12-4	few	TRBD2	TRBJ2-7	TGTGCCAGCAGTCTCTCCGGGACTAGCGGGTCCTACGAGCAGTACTTC	CASSLSGTSGSYEQYF
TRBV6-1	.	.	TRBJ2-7	TGTGCCAGCAGTGAAGGACAGGCACTTACCCGCTACGAGCAGTACTTC	CASSEGQALTRYEQYF
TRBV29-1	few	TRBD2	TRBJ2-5	TGCAGCGTCCAAACTACTAGCGTTCCGGAAGAGACCCAGTACTTC	CSVQTTSVPEETQYF
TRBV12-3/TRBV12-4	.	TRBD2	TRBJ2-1	TGTGCCAGCAGTTTCGTTAGCGGGACCTCCTACAATGAGCAGTTCTTC	CASSFVSGTSYNEQFF
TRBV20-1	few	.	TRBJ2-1	TGCAGTGCTAGGAAGGGACTGGTGTACAATGAGCAGTTCTTC	CSARKGLVYNEQFF
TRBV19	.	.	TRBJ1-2	TGTGCCAGTCGTGGGGCCGGGTCTAACTATGGCTACACCTTC	CASRGAGSNYGYTF
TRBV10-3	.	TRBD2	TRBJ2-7	TGTGCCATCAGGGACTCATTCAGGGCGGGACTAGCTCACGAGCAGTACTTC	CAIRDSFRAGLAHEQYF
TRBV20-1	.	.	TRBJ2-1	TGCAGTGCTAGAGCCCCTGCCAGGACCTCCTACAATGAGCAGTTCTTC	CSARAPARTSYNEQFF
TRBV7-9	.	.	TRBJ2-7	TGTGCCAGCGGAACGTGGGCCTACGAGCAGTACTTC	CASGTWAYEQYF
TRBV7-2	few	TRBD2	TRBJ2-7	TGTGCCAGCAGCGGGCGGACTAGCGGATACTACGAGCAGTACTTC	CASSGRTSGYYEQYF
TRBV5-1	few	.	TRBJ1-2	TGCGCCAGCAGCTTGGGGGCAGAGAATAACTATGGCTACACCTTC	CASSLGAENNYGYTF
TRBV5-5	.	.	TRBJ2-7	TGTGCCAGCAGCTTTATACCACCGGGACCTTCGAGCGAGCAGTACTTC	CASSFIPPGPSSEQYF
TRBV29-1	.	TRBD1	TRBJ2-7	TGCAGCGTGTCTCCCCGGGACAGGAAAACCTACGAGCAGTACTTC	CSVSPRDRKTYEQYF
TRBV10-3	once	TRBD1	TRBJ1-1	TGTGCCACCCAGGGGGCTAGTATGGACACTGAAGCTTTCTTT	CATQGASMDTEAFF
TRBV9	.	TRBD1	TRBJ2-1	TGTGCCAGCAGCGAACAGGGGGCATTTTACAATGAGCAGTTCTTC	CASSEQGAFYNEQFF
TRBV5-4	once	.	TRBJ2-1	TGTGCCAGCAGCTTACGAAGCCCTCAATACAATGAGCAGTTCTTC	CASSLRSPQYNEQFF
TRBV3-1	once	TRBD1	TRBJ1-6	TGTGCCAGCAGCACCAGGACAGGGGGCGCGTATAATTCACCCCTCCACTTT	CASSTRTGGAYNSPLHF
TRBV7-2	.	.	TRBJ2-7	TGTGCCAGCAGCCCTGGGGTGGGCAGGGGTATTCCCTACGAGCAGTACTTC	CASSPGVGRGIPYEQYF
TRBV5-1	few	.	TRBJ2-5	TGCGCCAGCAGCCGATCCCCGGTTTGGGACGGGGAGACCCAGTACTTC	CASSRSPVWDGETQYF
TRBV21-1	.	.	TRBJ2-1	TGTGCCAGCAGCAAAGAGGTAGCGGGATCCTACAATGAGCAGTTCTTC	CASSKEVAGSYNEQFF
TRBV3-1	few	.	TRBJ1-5	TGTGCCAGCAGCCCTGGACAGAGCAATCAGCCCCAGCATTTT	CASSPGQSNQPQHF
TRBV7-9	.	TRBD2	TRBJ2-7	TGTGCCAGCAGCTTAGGGACTAGCGGGAGGGTATCGGCCGAGCAGTACTTC	CASSLGTSGRVSAEQYF